This entry lists 21 T cell receptor beta chains sequenced from one sample in a study of blood T cell repertoires in COVID-19. The repertoire was sequenced with immunoSEQ multiplex PCR; TCRdb's copy has only in-frame clones and lacks some. The data contain around 500,000 clones, 75% to 90% of them singletons. The source material was peripheral blood. The receptors derive from a human donor in a cohort sampled during active COVID-19.

The chain carries TRBV6-2 or TRBV6-3 and TRBJ1-2; no definite D call. CDR3 length equals 15 residues. CDR1 and CDR2 from the germline V gene are MNHEY and SVGEGT. V lost 6 bases and J 4 bases, leaving 18 bases between the germline ends. The CDR3 is CASSDSPHPFYGYTF. In DNA form, the CDR3 reads TGTGCCAGCAGCGACTCTCCTCATCCTTTCTATGGCTACACCTTC.

The count of this clone is one. The gene calls are TRBV24-1 and TRBJ2-5; 9 bases line up with TRBD1. V lost 7 bases and J lost 2; bases outside the gene matches: 1. Looked up from germline, CDR1 is KGHDR and CDR2 is SFDVKD. The CDR3 runs 13 residues. The CDR3 DNA reads as TGTGCCACCAGAGACAGGGGGCAAGAGACCCAGTACTTC. Translating gives CATRDRGQETQYF.

This clone was detected once. The genes are TRBV30 and TRBJ2-3; 8 bases are a match to TRBD2. The CDR3 is made up of 13 amino acids. Germline V CDR1 and CDR2: GTSNPN, SVGIG (reference sequence). The CDR3 DNA reads as TGTGGCCTAGCGGGCCTTAGCACAGATACGCAGTATTTT. It encodes CGLAGLSTDTQYF.

A remark on this clone: One end of the junction varies from germline; a read error may be responsible. V is TRBV5-6 and J is TRBJ2-1, with D possibly matching TRBD1 (5 bases). Per germline, CDR1 SGHDT and CDR2 YYEEEE. The CDR3 is 13 amino acids. For the CDR3, the DNA is TGCGCCAGCAGCTGGACAAAGTCGGATGAGCAGTTCTTC. Translating gives CASSWTKSDEQFF.

This chain joins TRBV15 and TRBJ1-1, with D possibly TRBD1 on 5 matching bases. CDR1 and CDR2 (germline): LNHNV, YYDKDF (reference sequence). V was clipped by 1 base and J by 0 bases, with 9 bases between them. This CDR3 spans 15 amino acids. The CDR3 loop reads CATSRGEGLNTEAFF. CDR3 DNA sequence: TGTGCCACCAGCAGAGGGGAGGGGTTGAACACTGAAGCTTTCTTT.

The chain recombines TRBV2 with TRBJ2-7, with 11 bases identical to TRBD1. V lost 11 bases, J lost 6 bases, and 9 bases stayed unmatched. This CDR3 has 13 amino acids. Germline-derived CDR1 and CDR2 are SNHLY and FYNNEI. Written as DNA, the CDR3 is TGTGCCCGCCGGGGGACAGGGGGGCGCGAGCAGTACTTC. As protein: CARRGTGGREQYF.

V gene TRBV10-1 combines with J gene TRBJ2-2; D is possibly TRBD2 (6 bases). The germline gives CDR1 WNHNN, CDR2 SYGVQD (reference sequence). CDR3 length: 13 amino acids. V lost 5 bases, J lost 7 bases, and 11 bases lay in between. The CDR3 sequence: CASSRRGHGELFF. CDR3 nucleotide sequence: TGCGCCAGCAGTAGGAGGGGCCACGGGGAGCTGTTTTTT.

This clone was found once. This chain uses TRBV29-1 with TRBJ1-1, with 7 bases fitting TRBD1. This CDR3 comprises 16 residues. After removal of 6 bases from V and 1 base from J, the junction contained 14 bases not matched to a gene. Germline V gene data show CDR1 as SQVTM and CDR2 as ANQGSEA. CDR3 DNA: TGCAGCGTCGCGGACCCCAGGGGGATGAGGAACACTGAAGCTTTCTTT. It yields the protein CSVADPRGMRNTEAFF. Supplemented by reference TRBV29-1 and TRBJ1-1, the full variable domain reads SAVISQKPSRDICQRGTSLTIQCQVDSQVTMMFWYRQQPGQSLTLIATANQGSEATYESGFVIDKFPISRPNLTFSTLTVSNMSPEDSSIYLCSVADPRGMRNTEAFFGQGTRLTVV.

This clone was counted between two and nine times. The V and J genes are TRBV27 and TRBJ1-5; D unresolved. Between the trimmed V and J ends, which lost 2 bases and 1 base, there was a span of 3 bases. The germline V gene encodes CDR1 MNHEY and CDR2 SMNVEV (reference sequence). CDR3 size: 13 residues. The CDR3 sequence is CASSLGSNQPQHF. In nucleotides, the CDR3 is TGTGCCAGCAGTTTAGGCAGCAATCAGCCCCAGCATTTT.

J is TRBJ2-2 and V is TRBV4-3, with 7 bases aligning to TRBD2. The CDR3 consists of 16 residues. Germline CDR1 and CDR2: LGHNA and YSLEER. Trimming took 1 base from V and 5 from J; bases not matched to a gene: 7. This CDR3 is CASSQGGGPRTGELFF. CDR3 coding DNA: TGCGCCAGCAGCCAAGGGGGAGGGCCGAGAACCGGGGAGCTGTTTTTT.

This clone has more than one count but fewer than ten. The chain is built from TRBV25-1 and TRBJ1-2; 7 positions agree with TRBD1. This CDR3 region has 12 residues. Germline trimming cut 3 bases from V and 6 bases from J; bases unmatched to any gene: 1. Germline CDR1 reads MGHDK; CDR2 reads SYGVNS. The CDR3 loop reads CASSDRGNGYTF. The CDR3 DNA sequence: TGTGCCAGCAGTGACAGGGGGAATGGCTACACCTTC.

The V gene is TRBV6-6, the J gene TRBJ1-2; 7 bases line up with TRBD1. CDR1 and CDR2 (germline): MNHNY, SVGAGI (reference sequence). The CDR3 spans 13 residues. V dropped 4 bases and J dropped 8; count of bases not matched to a gene: 7. The CDR3 reads CASSSRQGGGYTF. The CDR3 region has the DNA TGTGCCAGCAGTTCTAGACAGGGCGGCGGCTACACCTTC.

J is TRBJ2-1 and V is TRBV6-4, with 7 bases fitting TRBD2. The CDR3 consists of 16 residues. The germline CDR1 and CDR2 sequences are MRHNA and SNTAGT. V dropped 6 bases and J dropped 2; count of bases not matched to a gene: 10. The CDR3 protein is CASSRSSGRTYNEQFF. DNA for the CDR3: TGTGCCAGCAGCCGTTCTAGCGGAAGGACCTACAATGAGCAGTTCTTC.

Points on this clone: This CDR3 is also generated by other DNA sequences in the sample. The chain employs TRBV12-3 or TRBV12-4 and TRBJ1-2; D gene unclear. This CDR3 has 13 residues. Trimming shortened V by 1 base and J by 4 bases, and 7 bases separated the two germline ends. For the CDR3, the DNA is TGTGCCAGCAGTTTAGACAGAAGCTATGGCTACACCTTC. As protein: CASSLDRSYGYTF.

The V gene is TRBV24-1, the J gene TRBJ2-2; 15 nucleotides agree with TRBD2. Germline V gives CDR1 KGHDR, CDR2 SFDVKD. V trimming: 9 bases; J trimming: 2 bases; junction bases outside the gene matches: 6. CDR3 length: 17 amino acids. This CDR3 is CATYRTSGRANTGELFF. Here the CDR3 DNA reads TGTGCCACCTACCGGACTAGCGGGAGGGCAAACACCGGGGAGCTGTTTTTT.

V gene TRBV19 combines with J gene TRBJ2-6; a weak D match, TRBD2 (5 bases). There are 17 residues in the CDR3. Trimming shortened V by 5 bases and J by 0 bases, and 14 bases separated the two germline ends. Per the germline V gene, CDR1 is LNHDA and CDR2 is SQIVND (reference sequence). Here the CDR3 DNA reads TGTGCCAGTAGTCGGGAATTACTGAGCTCTGGGGCCAACGTCCTGACTTTC. It is translated as CASSRELLSSGANVLTF.

The V and J genes are TRBV2 and TRBJ1-1; possible D gene TRBD1, 6 bases. The germline V gene has CDR1 SNHLY and CDR2 FYNNEI. V lost 8 bases and J 3 bases, leaving 19 bases between the germline ends. CDR3 length: 15 residues. Here the CDR3 DNA reads TGTGCCAGCTATAGGGGGGGGACATTCTACACTGAAGCTTTCTTT. This gives the protein CASYRGGTFYTEAFF.

This chain joins TRBV4-3 and TRBJ1-6; 7 bases map to TRBD1. The CDR3 sequence is 15 residues long. V was clipped by 1 base and J by 8 bases; unmatched bases: 5. Germline CDR1 is LGHNA and CDR2 is YSLEER. The CDR3 region has the DNA TGCGCCAGCAGCCAAGCCGGCAGGGGGGATTCACCCCTCCACTTT. This codes for CASSQAGRGDSPLHF.

For the CDR3, the DNA is TGTGCCAGCAGCTTGGGGACAGTCGTCAACTACGAGCAGTACTTC. This gives the protein CASSLGTVVNYEQYF. The rearrangement uses TRBV7-2 and TRBJ2-7, with 7 nucleotides matching TRBD1. Germline V gives CDR1 SGHTA, CDR2 FQGNSA. The CDR3 contains 15 residues. The junction had 8 bases not matched to a gene; V was cut back by 3 bases and J by 3 bases.

This rearrangement joins TRBV5-1 to TRBJ1-1, with 7 bases lining up with TRBD1. The CDR3 has 13 amino acids. The ends lost 1 base at V and 6 bases at J; junction bases unmatched: 3. Looked up from germline, CDR1 is SGHRS and CDR2 is YFSETQ. CDR3: CASSLRQGAEAFF. CDR3 in DNA: TGCGCCAGCAGCTTGAGACAGGGAGCTGAAGCTTTCTTT.

The rearrangement links TRBV11-2 to TRBJ1-1, with D unclear. V shed 1 base and J shed 11 bases, with 14 bases lying between them. This CDR3 comprises 13 residues. Germline CDR1 reads SGHAT; CDR2 reads FQNNGV. This CDR3 is CASSLGAWSLAFF. CDR3 nucleotides: TGTGCCAGCAGCTTAGGGGCCTGGTCTCTGGCTTTCTTT.